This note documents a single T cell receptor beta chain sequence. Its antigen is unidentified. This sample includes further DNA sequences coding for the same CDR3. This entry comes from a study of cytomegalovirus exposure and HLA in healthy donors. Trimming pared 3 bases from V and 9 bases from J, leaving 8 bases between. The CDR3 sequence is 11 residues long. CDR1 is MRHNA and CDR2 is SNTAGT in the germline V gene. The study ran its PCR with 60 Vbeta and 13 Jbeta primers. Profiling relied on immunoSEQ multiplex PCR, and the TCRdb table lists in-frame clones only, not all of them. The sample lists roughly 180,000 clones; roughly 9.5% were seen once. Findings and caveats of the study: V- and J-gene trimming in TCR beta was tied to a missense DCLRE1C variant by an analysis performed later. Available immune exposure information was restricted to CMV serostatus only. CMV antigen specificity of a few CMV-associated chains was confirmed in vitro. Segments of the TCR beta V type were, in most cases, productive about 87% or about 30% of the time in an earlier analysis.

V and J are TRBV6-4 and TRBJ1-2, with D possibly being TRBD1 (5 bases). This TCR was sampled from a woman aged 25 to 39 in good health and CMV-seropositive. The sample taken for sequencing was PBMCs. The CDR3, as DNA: TGTGCCAGCAGTGAAGGGGCTAGCTACACCTTC. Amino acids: CASSEGASYTF.